In its sample, the clone carrying this T cell receptor beta chain was seen a few times. Its antigen is unidentified. The sample comes from a study of T cells in narcolepsy. Study-wide points: Autoreactive clonotypes reportedly recurred in blood of same and different patients, not controls. Autoreactive HCRT-specific and TRIB2-specific clonotypes were marked in same-patient CSF-versus-blood CD4+ comparisons. Some memory CD4+ repertoires had no autoreactive clone sequences.

The germline V gene has CDR1 KGHSH and CDR2 LQKENI. The CDR3 contains 15 residues. V was cut by 3 bases and J by 3 bases, with 11 bases left in between. The table came from immunoSEQ multiplex PCR; TCRdb's copy has only in-frame clones and leaves some out. This sample has fewer than 40,000 clones; around 86% occur once, and the top ten carry 2% to 3%. Sample: CD45RA- memory CD4+ T cells from PBMCs. The sequence was obtained from a human donor with narcolepsy. The chain carries TRBV18 and TRBJ2-2, with D unresolved. The CDR3 here is CASSPAAPDTGELFF. The CDR3 DNA follows: TGTGCCAGCTCACCGGCGGCCCCCGACACCGGGGAGCTGTTTTTT.